This T cell receptor beta chain was recovered during a study of CD8+ T cells in alopecia areata. Notes on the study in general: Besides other cells, scalp samples also yield sequences of resident alphabeta T cells from normal skin. While patients received tofacitinib, many expanded lesional clones remained present in scalp and blood. Although TCR sharing was seen in mice, sharing across patients was less clear, possibly for HLA-related reasons.

Sequencing used cDNA as its template, made by extracting RNA and reverse transcribing it. Method: immunoSEQ multiplex PCR; TCRdb's copy keeps in-frame clones and lacks some. The table includes roughly 100,000 clones, 55% to 70% detected once. The CDR3 covers 13 residues. The V and J ends lost 8 bases and 3 bases respectively, with 13 bases between them. Germline-derived CDR1 and CDR2 are SGHAT and FQNNGV. A word on this clone: Its antigen is undetermined.

Treatment specified: oral pan-JAK inhibitor, 5-10 mg twice daily. As part of sample collection, lesional scalp punch biopsies and peripheral blood were taken from alopecia areata patients. Sample: CD8+ T cells sorted from blood, taken between weeks 55 and 65, from a patient treated with tofacitinib. The source of this sequence is a human donor with alopecia areata. The chain combines TRBV11-2 with TRBJ2-5; the D call may be TRBD1 or TRBD2 (7 bases each). CDR3 region: CASEQGREETQYF. CDR3 sequence (DNA): TGTGCCAGCGAACAGGGGAGGGAAGAGACCCAGTACTTC.